This T cell receptor beta chain was identified in a study of shared clonotypes between healthy human individuals. Naive CD8 cells were CD45RO-negative, positively selected for CCR7, excluding terminally differentiated effector memory CD45RA+ cells. Trimming took 2 bases from V and 4 from J, leaving 8 bases between them. This CDR3 is 13 amino acids long. Germline CDR1 MDHEN, CDR2 SYDVKM. Around 200 ng DNA, 25,000 to 30,000 T cell genomes, went into each sorted-subset replicate PCR. TCRdb's table, derived via immunoSEQ multiplex PCR, lists solely in-frame clones and lacks some. There are about 2,200,000 clones in the sample; around 93% occur only once, and 1.5% to 2% lies in the top ten.

This receptor was taken from a man younger than 35 in good health. Some clones in this sample may be carry-over from other donors' samples. The material sequenced was naive CD8+ T cells from PBMCs. The rearrangement joins TRBV28 to TRBJ2-5; D unclear. The CDR3 DNA is TGTGCCAGCAGTTTACAGCTAATAGAGACCCAGTACTTC. It yields the protein CASSLQLIETQYF. Complete variable domain (other parts from reference TRBV28 and TRBJ2-5): DVKVTQSSRYLVKRTGEKVFLECVQDMDHENMFWYRQDPGLGLRLIYFSYDVKMKEKGDIPEGYSVSREKKERFSLILESASTNQTSMYLCASSLQLIETQYFGPGTRLLVL.